Below, 17 T cell receptor beta chains from the same sample are listed, as sequenced in a study of blood T cells in healthy people across ages. The use of a sample-barcoded 5' primer and a J-beta primer mix characterized a second PCR of roughly 7 to 12 cycles. Using its own MiXCR run on the 5' RACE reads, TCRdb lists one record per CDR3 protein. The table lists about 780,000 distinct CDR3 sequences, 46% of them singletons. Sequencing was done on a sample of blood. Receptors originate from a man older than 75 in good health.

The chain recombines TRBV7-9 with TRBJ2-7, with D perhaps TRBD1 or TRBD2 (5 bases each). The CDR3 sequence is 12 residues long. The V end was cut by 7 bases, the J end by 6 bases, with 13 bases between. CDR1 and CDR2 (germline): SEHNR, FQNEAQ (reference sequence). The CDR3 nucleotides read TGTGCCAGCACCCAAGTTGGGGGCGAGCAGTACTTC. It encodes CASTQVGGEQYF.

The chain couples TRBV15 to TRBJ2-3; D is ambiguous. The ends were cut back, 1 base at V and 2 bases at J, with 13 bases in the middle. The CDR3 covers 16 residues. Germline CDR1 and CDR2: LNHNV and YYDKDF (reference sequence). The CDR3 DNA follows: TGTGCCACCAGCAGAGTACAGACCAAACCCACAGATACGCAGTATTTT. This codes for CATSRVQTKPTDTQYF.

The chain is built from TRBV7-2 and TRBJ1-5; no clear D gene. The CDR3 length is 15 residues. Per the germline V gene, CDR1 is SGHTA and CDR2 is FQGNSA. V lost 1 base, J lost 7 bases, and 14 bases lay in between. The CDR3 is CASSLVVSREQPQHF. CDR3 in DNA: TGTGCCAGCAGCTTAGTTGTGTCGCGGGAGCAGCCCCAGCATTTT.

V usage is TRBV5-1 and J usage is TRBJ2-1; TRBD2 aligns across 10 bases. J lost 12 bases, V lost 4 bases, and 4 bases had no gene match. CDR1 SGHRS and CDR2 YFSETQ come from the germline V gene. The CDR3 length is 12 residues. The CDR3 DNA reads TGCGCCAGCAGCGTCTTAGCGGGAGGGCAGTTCTTC. It codes for CASSVLAGGQFF.

The chain carries TRBV10-3 and TRBJ2-7; maybe TRBD2 (6 bases). The V gene lost 0 bases and the J gene lost 6 bases, with 15 bases spanning the gap. Germline lookup yields CDR1 ENHRY and CDR2 SYGVKD. CDR3 length: 15 amino acids. The CDR3 region is CAISESIQQGGEQYF. For the CDR3, the DNA is TGTGCCATCAGTGAGTCGATACAGCAGGGAGGCGAGCAGTACTTC.

This clonotype was counted ten times or more. The chain links TRBV4-2 to TRBJ2-1, with TRBD2 matching 10 bases. CDR1 is LGHNA, CDR2 YNFKEQ, per germline. The CDR3 totals 17 residues. Trimming cost V 2 bases and J 6 bases; bases outside gene matches: 10. CDR3 in amino acids: CASSQQAGTSAINEQFF. In DNA, the CDR3 is TGTGCCAGCAGCCAACAAGCCGGGACTAGCGCAATCAATGAGCAGTTCTTC.

Ten or more counts support this clonotype. The chain employs TRBV10-1 and TRBJ2-1; 7 bases match TRBD1. The junction had 7 bases not matched to a gene; V was cut back by 0 bases and J by 2 bases. Germline V lookup: CDR1 WNHNN, CDR2 SYGVQD (reference sequence). The CDR3 is 17 residues long. The CDR3 DNA reads TGCGCCAGCAGTGAGTCCCGACAGGGATCGGCCTACAATGAGCAGTTCTTC. Its protein product is CASSESRQGSAYNEQFF.

A few counts support this clonotype. J is TRBJ2-5 and V is TRBV6-6, with 12 positions matching TRBD1. The DNA end is more similar to TRBJ2-7, so the J call may be wrong. Germline V gene lookup returns CDR1 MNHNY and CDR2 SVGAGI (reference sequence). The CDR3 runs 15 residues. The CDR3 bases are TGTGCCAGCAGTATAGGGACAGGGGGCATTTACGAGCAGTACTTC. Translating it yields CASSIGTGGIYEQYF.

A remark on this clonotype: This sequence may be a read error, since a much larger clone differs from it by one base. The chain has TRBV20-1 and TRBJ2-6; D could derive from TRBD1 or TRBD2 (5 bases each). The germline V gene encodes CDR1 DFQATT and CDR2 SNEGSKA (reference sequence). The germline V and J ends were trimmed by 4 bases and 0 bases, with 16 bases remaining between them. The CDR3 covers 17 residues. In DNA, the CDR3 is TGCAGTGCTACCGAGGGGCGGCAGCGCTCTGGGGCCAACGTCCTGACTTTC. It yields the protein CSATEGRQRSGANVLTF.

The chain is built from TRBV28 and TRBJ2-5, with 8 bases that match TRBD2. The CDR3 contains 13 residues. V lost 3 bases to trimming and J lost 11 bases; unmatched junction nucleotides: 8. Germline CDR1 is MDHEN and CDR2 is SYDVKM. CDR3 amino acids: CASSLGGRIEQYF. The CDR3 DNA is TGTGCCAGCAGTTTGGGCGGGAGGATTGAGCAGTACTTC. Filled out from reference TRBV28 and TRBJ2-5, the complete variable domain reads DVKVTQSSRYLVKRTGEKVFLECVQDMDHENMFWYRQDPGLGLRLIYFSYDVKMKEKGDIPEGYSVSREKKERFSLILESASTNQTSMYLCASSLGGRIEQYFGPGTRLLVL.

The chain recombines TRBV7-2 with TRBJ1-2; 7 bases align to TRBD1. J was trimmed by 6 bases and V by 1 base; bases with no gene match: 8. The CDR3 has 15 amino acids. The germline V gene has CDR1 SGHTA and CDR2 FQGNSA. CDR3 sequence: CASSLGIKGADGYTF. CDR3 nucleotide sequence: TGTGCCAGCAGCTTAGGGATTAAGGGGGCTGATGGCTACACCTTC. Full variable domain (remainder filled in from reference TRBV7-2 and TRBJ1-2): GAGVSQSPSNKVTEKGKDVELRCDPISGHTALYWYRQSLGQGLEFLIYFQGNSAPDKSGLPSDRFSAERTGGSVSTLTIQRTQQEDSAVYLCASSLGIKGADGYTFGSGTRLTVV.

Notes on this clonotype: Its ends do not fully match the called genes, so a read error is possible. In DNA form, the CDR3 reads TGTGCTAGCAGCCGCGTGGGGGGACAGGGTACGACCGGGGAGCTGTTTTTT. This gives the protein CASSRVGGQGTTGELFF. The gene calls are TRBV7-7 and TRBJ2-2; 9 nucleotides match TRBD1. The length of the CDR3 is 17 residues. Per the germline V gene, CDR1 is SSHAT and CDR2 is FNYEAQ (reference sequence).

This chain uses TRBV11-2 with TRBJ2-1; D might be TRBD1 (6 bases). CDR3 length: 14 amino acids. The germline V gene has CDR1 SGHAT and CDR2 FQNNGV. V lost 7 bases to trimming and J lost 4 bases, with 14 bases between them. The CDR3 nucleotides read TGTGCCAGCACCCCACAGGGCAATTACAATGAGCAGTTCTTC. Translating gives CASTPQGNYNEQFF. The full variable domain, completed using reference TRBV11-2 and TRBJ2-1, is EAGVAQSPRYKIIEKRQSVAFWCNPISGHATLYWYQQILGQGPKLLIQFQNNGVVDDSQLPKDRFSAERLKGVDSTLKIQPAKLEDSAVYLCASTPQGNYNEQFFGPGTRLTVL.

The chain is built from TRBV7-8 and TRBJ2-3, with 8 bases aligning to TRBD1. The junction had 7 bases not matched to a gene; V was cut back by 0 bases and J by 2 bases. This CDR3 has 17 residues. Germline V lookup: CDR1 SGHVS, CDR2 FQNEAQ. CDR3 DNA sequence: TGTGCCAGCAGCTTAGCGGCCTGGGACAGGAACACAGATACGCAGTATTTT. Translation: CASSLAAWDRNTDTQYF.

There are a few counts of this clonotype. The V call is TRBV7-2, the J call TRBJ2-7; 7 nucleotides line up with TRBD2. Germline V gene data show CDR1 as SGHTA and CDR2 as FQGNSA. The CDR3 is 14 amino acids. Germline trimming cut 4 bases from V and 2 bases from J; bases unmatched to any gene: 5. DNA for the CDR3: TGTGCCAGCAGCTCGGATGGGAGGGCCTACGAGCAGTACTTC. Protein product: CASSSDGRAYEQYF.

The chain recombines TRBV6-1 with TRBJ1-4; the match to TRBD1 covers 7 bases. The CDR3 totals 19 residues. From germline, CDR1 is MNHNS and CDR2 SASEGT. J lost 2 bases, V lost 6 bases, and 18 bases had no gene match. The CDR3 DNA sequence: TGTGCCAGCAGCCCTTACGGGCGGACAGGCCGGTCGACTAATGAAAAACTGTTTTTT. Residues: CASSPYGRTGRSTNEKLFF.

In this sample, this clonotype turned up a few times. This CDR3 is CASSEVRGLETQYF. The CDR3 DNA follows: TGTGCCAGCAGTGAAGTGAGGGGGCTGGAGACCCAGTACTTC. J is TRBJ2-5 and V is TRBV2, with 7 bases identical to TRBD1. CDR1 and CDR2 (germline): SNHLY, FYNNEI. J was trimmed by 5 bases and V by 1 base; bases with no gene match: 4. This CDR3 is 14 amino acids long.